The sequence of this T cell receptor beta chain was determined in a study of cytomegalovirus exposure and HLA in healthy donors. TCRdb's table, derived via immunoSEQ multiplex PCR, lists solely in-frame clones and lacks some. The table includes 150,000 or so clones, 90% detected once. In germline, CDR1 is SGHNT, CDR2 YYREEE (reference sequence). V lost 5 bases and J 5 bases, leaving 14 bases between the germline ends. There are 13 residues in the CDR3. The donors were part of the validation cohort, which consisted of about 120 subjects and was separate from the first cohort of under 750 subjects. Sequencing was carried out using PBMCs. This receptor was taken from a woman in her 30s in good health and CMV-seropositive. This chain connects TRBV5-4 to TRBJ2-7; D possibly corresponds to TRBD1 (7 bases). The DNA for the CDR3 is TGTGCCAGCAGACGAACAGGGGAGGACGAGCAGTACTTC. It codes for CASRRTGEDEQYF.